Detailed here is one T cell receptor (beta chain). This specimen belongs to a study of cytomegalovirus exposure and HLA in healthy donors. Study overall: A subsequent analysis stated that the 110 or so validation repertoires were run on the same platform as the roughly 670 first-cohort repertoires.

V was cut by 6 bases and J by 4 bases, with 12 bases left in between. The CDR3 sequence is 13 residues long. CDR1 and CDR2 from the germline V gene are MNHEY and SMNVEV (reference sequence). Only in-frame clones appear in the TCRdb table, and some are missing; sequencing was by immunoSEQ multiplex PCR. The sample has a few hundred thousand clones; roughly 87% are singletons. This TCR derives from a man aged 18 to 30 in good health and CMV-seropositive. Sequences were obtained from PBMCs. The chain is built from TRBV27 and TRBJ1-2; D uncertain. As DNA, the CDR3 is TGTGCCAGCAGCCCCCGGTGGGGCTATGGCTACACCTTC. It codes for CASSPRWGYGYTF.